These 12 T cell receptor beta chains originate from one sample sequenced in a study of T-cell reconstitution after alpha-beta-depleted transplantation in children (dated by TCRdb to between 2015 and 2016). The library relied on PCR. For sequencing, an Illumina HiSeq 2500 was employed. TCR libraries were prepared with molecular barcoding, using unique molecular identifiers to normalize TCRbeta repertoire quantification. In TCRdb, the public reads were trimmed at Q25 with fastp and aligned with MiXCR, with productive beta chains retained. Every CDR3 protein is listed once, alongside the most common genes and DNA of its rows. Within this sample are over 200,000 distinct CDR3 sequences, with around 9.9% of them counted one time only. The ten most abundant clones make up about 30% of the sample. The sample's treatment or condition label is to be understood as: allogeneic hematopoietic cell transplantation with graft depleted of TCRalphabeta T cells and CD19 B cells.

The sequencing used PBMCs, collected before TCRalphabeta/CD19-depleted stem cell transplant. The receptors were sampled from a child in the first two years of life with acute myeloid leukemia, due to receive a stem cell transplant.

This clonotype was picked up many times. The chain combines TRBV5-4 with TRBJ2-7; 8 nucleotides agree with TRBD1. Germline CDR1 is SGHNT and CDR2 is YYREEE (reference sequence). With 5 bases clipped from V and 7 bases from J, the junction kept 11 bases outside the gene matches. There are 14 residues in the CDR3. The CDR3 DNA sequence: TGTGCCAGCAGACCGACAGGGGAAGTGGGGGAGCAGTACTTC. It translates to CASRPTGEVGEQYF. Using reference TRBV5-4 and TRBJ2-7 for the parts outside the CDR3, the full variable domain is ETGVTQSPTHLIKTRGQQVTLRCSSQSGHNTVSWYQQALGQGPQFIFQYYREEENGRGNFPPRFSGLQFPNYSSELNVNALELDDSALYLCASRPTGEVGEQYFGPGTRLTVT.

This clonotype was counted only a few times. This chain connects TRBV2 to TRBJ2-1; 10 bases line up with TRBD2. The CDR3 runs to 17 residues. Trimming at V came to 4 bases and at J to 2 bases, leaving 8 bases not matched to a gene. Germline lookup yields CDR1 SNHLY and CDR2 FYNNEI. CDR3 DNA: TGTGCCAGCAGTGGCCCCCCTGGACTAGCGGCCTACAATGAGCAGTTCTTC. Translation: CASSGPPGLAAYNEQFF.

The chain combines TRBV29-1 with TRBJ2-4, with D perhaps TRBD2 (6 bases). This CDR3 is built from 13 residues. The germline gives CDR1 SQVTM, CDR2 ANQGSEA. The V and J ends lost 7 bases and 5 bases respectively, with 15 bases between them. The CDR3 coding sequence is TGCAGCGCAACGGGGGATATGGAAAACATTCAGTACTTC. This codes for CSATGDMENIQYF.

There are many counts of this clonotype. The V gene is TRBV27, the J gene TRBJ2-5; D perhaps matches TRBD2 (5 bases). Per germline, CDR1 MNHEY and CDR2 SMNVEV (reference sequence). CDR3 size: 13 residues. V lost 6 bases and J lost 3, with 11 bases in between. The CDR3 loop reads CASRMTIEETQYF. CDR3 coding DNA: TGTGCCAGCAGAATGACTATCGAAGAGACCCAGTACTTC.

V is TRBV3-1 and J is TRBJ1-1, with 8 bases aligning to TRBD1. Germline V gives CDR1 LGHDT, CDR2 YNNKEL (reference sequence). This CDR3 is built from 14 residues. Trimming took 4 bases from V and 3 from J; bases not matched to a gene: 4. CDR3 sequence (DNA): TGTGCCAGCAGCCGCCTGACAGGGGACACTGAAGCTTTCTTT. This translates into CASSRLTGDTEAFF.

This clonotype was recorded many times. The CDR3 sequence: CASSLSDTQYF. Here the CDR3 DNA reads TGTGCCAGCAGCTTATCAGATACGCAGTATTTT. This rearrangement joins TRBV7-9 to TRBJ2-3; the D is unclear. The germline V and J ends were trimmed by 2 bases and 4 bases, with 1 base remaining between them. Germline V gene sequence: CDR1 SEHNR, CDR2 FQNEAQ (reference sequence). CDR3 length: 11 amino acids.

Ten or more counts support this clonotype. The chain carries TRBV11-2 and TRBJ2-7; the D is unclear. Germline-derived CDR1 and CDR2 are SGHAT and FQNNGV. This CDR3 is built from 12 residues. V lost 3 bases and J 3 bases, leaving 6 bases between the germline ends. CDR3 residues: CASSLRNYEQYF. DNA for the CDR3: TGTGCCAGCAGCTTGAGGAACTACGAGCAGTACTTC.

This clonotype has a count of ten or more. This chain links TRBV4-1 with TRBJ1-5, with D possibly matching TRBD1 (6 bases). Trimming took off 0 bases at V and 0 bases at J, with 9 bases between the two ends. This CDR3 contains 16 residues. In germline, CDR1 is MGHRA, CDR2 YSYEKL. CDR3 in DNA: TGCGCCAGCAGCCAAGATGGGGGCTATAGCAATCAGCCCCAGCATTTT. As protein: CASSQDGGYSNQPQHF.

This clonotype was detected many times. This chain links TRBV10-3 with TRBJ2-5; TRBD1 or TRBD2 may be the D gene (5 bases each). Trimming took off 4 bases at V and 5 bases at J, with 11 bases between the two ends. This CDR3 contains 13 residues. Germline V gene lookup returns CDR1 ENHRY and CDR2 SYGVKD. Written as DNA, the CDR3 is TGTGCCATCAGTGGAGGGGTAGGGGAGACCCAGTACTTC. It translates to CAISGGVGETQYF.

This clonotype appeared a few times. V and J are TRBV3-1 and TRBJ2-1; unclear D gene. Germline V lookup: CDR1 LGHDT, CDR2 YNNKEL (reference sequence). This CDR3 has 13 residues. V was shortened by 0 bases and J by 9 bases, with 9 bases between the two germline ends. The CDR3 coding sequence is TGTGCCAGCAGCCAAGAATGGGCAGGTGAGCAGTTCTTC. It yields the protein CASSQEWAGEQFF.

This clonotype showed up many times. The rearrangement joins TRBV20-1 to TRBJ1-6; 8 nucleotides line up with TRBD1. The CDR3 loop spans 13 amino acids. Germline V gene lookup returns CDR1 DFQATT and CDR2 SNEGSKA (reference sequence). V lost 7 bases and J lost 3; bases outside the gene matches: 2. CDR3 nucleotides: TGCAGTGTTGGGACAGGCTATAATTCACCCCTCCACTTT. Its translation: CSVGTGYNSPLHF.

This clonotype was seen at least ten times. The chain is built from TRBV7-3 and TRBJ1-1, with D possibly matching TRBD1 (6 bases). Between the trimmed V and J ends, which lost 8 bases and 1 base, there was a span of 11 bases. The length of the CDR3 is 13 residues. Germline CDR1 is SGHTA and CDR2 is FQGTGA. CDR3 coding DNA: TGTGCCAGCTGGGGGACACCGAACACTGAAGCTTTCTTT. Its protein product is CASWGTPNTEAFF.